Shown below are 28 T cell receptor beta chains from a single sample sequenced in a study of breast tumors, draining lymph nodes, adjacent tissues. The lymph nodes were axillary draining lymph nodes from breast cancer patients. TCRdb called the multiplex PCR reads again in MiXCR, with one record for every CDR3 protein. Among approximately 210,000 distinct CDR3 sequences listed, under 40% were seen once. The sample taken for sequencing was axillary lymph node tissue. The receptors here all came from a female donor with breast cancer. Some clones in this sample may be carry-over from other donors' samples.

Comments on this clonotype: A much larger clone is a single base away; this may be a read error. V usage is TRBV6-6 and J usage is TRBJ2-2; D gene uncertain. The V gene's germline CDR1 is MNHNY and CDR2 SVGAGI (reference sequence). This CDR3 spans 14 amino acids. Trimming removed 5 bases at V and 5 bases at J, with 12 bases between. Written as DNA, the CDR3 is TGTGCCAGCAGTCATACGGGTTGGACCGGGGAGCTGTTTTTT. Its translation is CASSHTGWTGELFF.

There are many counts of this clonotype. The chain joins TRBV20-1 to TRBJ2-1; the match to TRBD2 covers 11 bases. Germline values: CDR1 DFQATT, CDR2 SNEGSKA (reference sequence). The V and J ends lost 4 bases and 5 bases, in that order; junction bases with no gene match: 1. This CDR3 has 13 residues. The CDR3 nucleotides are TGCAGTGCTATGGGACTAGCGGACAATGAGCAGTTCTTC. It specifies CSAMGLADNEQFF.

This sequence joins TRBV6-2 or TRBV6-3 and TRBJ2-5; TRBD2 matches 9 bases. V dropped 5 bases and J dropped 7; count of bases not matched to a gene: 8. The CDR3 length is 14 residues. From germline, CDR1 is MNHEY and CDR2 SVGEGT. This CDR3 is CASSDLAGRGTQYF. As DNA, the CDR3 is TGTGCCAGCAGTGATCTAGCGGGGAGGGGGACCCAGTACTTC.

The chain combines TRBV27 with TRBJ1-3; D remains ambiguous. Germline V lookup: CDR1 MNHEY, CDR2 SMNVEV (reference sequence). The CDR3 totals 19 residues. The V end lost 1 base, the J end lost 0 bases, and 19 bases lay between the germline ends. The CDR3, as DNA: TGTGCCAGCAGTTTATATCCTCATTGGAGCCCTAACTCTGGAAACACCATATATTTT. Protein product: CASSLYPHWSPNSGNTIYF.

In this sample, this clonotype turned up many times. The chain uses TRBV18 and TRBJ2-7; D unresolved. Germline lookup yields CDR1 KGHSH and CDR2 LQKENI. The CDR3 consists of 12 residues. The V end was cut by 5 bases, the J end by 3 bases, with 8 bases between. The CDR3 loop is CASSSDGYEQYF. The CDR3 DNA is TGTGCCAGCTCATCAGACGGCTACGAGCAGTACTTC.

This clonotype was picked up a small number of times. Since a much larger clone is just one base distant, this may be a read error. The V gene is TRBV5-1, the J gene TRBJ1-2; TRBD1 might be the D (6 bases). Looked up from germline, CDR1 is SGHRS and CDR2 is YFSETQ. Trimming removed 0 bases from V and 7 bases from J, with 22 bases in between. The CDR3 loop spans 17 amino acids. CDR3 sequence reads: CASSLDATGCAASGYTF. The CDR3 region has the DNA TGCGCCAGCAGCTTGGACGCTACAGGGTGCGCTGCCAGTGGCTACACCTTC.

The genes are TRBV11-2 and TRBJ2-2; unclear D gene. Trimming cost V 0 bases and J 4 bases, with 9 bases left between them. The CDR3 is 15 residues long. Germline V CDR1 and CDR2: SGHAT, FQNNGV. CDR3 sequence reads: CASSLDIKTTGELFF. CDR3 DNA: TGTGCCAGCAGCTTAGATATTAAGACCACCGGGGAGCTGTTTTTT.

As concerns this clonotype: Relative to the germline gene, one junction end is altered; a read error may explain this. The rearrangement links TRBV6-6 to TRBJ2-1, with D possibly TRBD1 on 5 matching bases. This CDR3 has 16 amino acids. Germline V gene sequence: CDR1 MNHNY, CDR2 SVGAGI (reference sequence). The CDR3: CAGSYSTVRVDNEQFF. In DNA, the CDR3 is TGTGCCGGCAGTTACTCTACCGTCAGGGTGGACAATGAGCAGTTCTTC.

In this sample, this clonotype turned up many times. This chain joins TRBV10-3 and TRBJ2-2; no reliable D call. V lost 11 bases and J 0 bases, leaving 16 bases between the germline ends. The germline V gene encodes CDR1 ENHRY and CDR2 SYGVKD. This CDR3 has 15 residues. CDR3 in DNA: TGTGCCTCCCAGGCCAGCGACGCGAACACCGGGGAGCTGTTTTTT. Its protein is CASQASDANTGELFF.

This clonotype has at least ten counts. The rearrangement joins TRBV9 to TRBJ2-3, with 13 bases matching TRBD2. V dropped 4 bases and J dropped 6; count of bases not matched to a gene: 11. CDR1 and CDR2 from the germline V gene are SGDLS and YYNGEE. The length of the CDR3 is 17 residues. The CDR3 DNA sequence: TGTGCCAGCAGCCCAGACAGACTAGCGGGGGGTGGTGATACGCAGTATTTT. It yields the protein CASSPDRLAGGGDTQYF.

This clonotype was observed a few times. This likely comes from a read error, as the CDR3 has no conserved phenylalanine or tryptophan at its end. No DNA is shown, since the ends of the CDR3 on it are uncertain; the CDR3 is the one TCRdb lists. The CDR3 loop reads CASSQRVPGQL. V and J are TRBV6-1 and TRBJ1-2; the D call TRBD1 from the table was never checked on the DNA. Germline-derived CDR1 and CDR2 are MNHNS and SASEGT. The CDR3 has 11 residues if both end residues are counted.

This clonotype showed up many times. CDR3 loop: CASSLRGLAFTGELFF. The CDR3 nucleotides read TGTGCCAGCAGTTTAAGGGGACTAGCGTTCACCGGGGAGCTGTTTTTT. This chain links TRBV12-3 or TRBV12-4 with TRBJ2-2, with 10 positions matching TRBD2. Trimming removed 2 bases from V and 4 bases from J; junction bases left unmatched: 4. CDR3 length: 16 amino acids.

This clonotype has a count of ten or more. The chain recombines TRBV12-3 or TRBV12-4 with TRBJ1-2; maybe TRBD1 (5 bases). Trimming removed 6 bases at V and 8 bases at J, with 13 bases between. The CDR3 consists of 12 residues. The CDR3 is CASRVGTGGYTF. In nucleotides, the CDR3 is TGTGCCAGCAGGGTGGGGACTGGAGGCTACACCTTC.

V gene TRBV20-1 combines with J gene TRBJ2-3; D remains unclear. Germline assignment: CDR1 DFQATT and CDR2 SNEGSKA (reference sequence). Trimming removed 1 base at V and 0 bases at J, with 8 bases between. The CDR3 is 14 residues long. The CDR3 DNA is TGCAGTGCTAGAGGCAGCTCCAGCACAGATACGCAGTATTTT. This translates into CSARGSSSTDTQYF.

Points on this clonotype: Given a much more abundant clone one base away, this may be a read error. This chain joins TRBV2 and TRBJ2-1; D may be TRBD2 (5 bases). From germline, CDR1 is SNHLY and CDR2 FYNNEI. V shed 2 bases and J shed 5 bases, with 13 bases lying between them. The CDR3 runs 15 residues. The CDR3 protein is CASSEYGILNNEQFF. The CDR3 DNA reads as TGTGCCAGCAGTGAATACGGGATTCTCAACAATGAGCAGTTCTTC.

V usage is TRBV20-1 and J usage is TRBJ2-5, with TRBD2 matching 14 bases. The CDR3 consists of 14 residues. Germline CDR1 is DFQATT and CDR2 is SNEGSKA (reference sequence). The CDR3 nucleotides read TGCAGCGTCCAGGGACTAGCGGGGGTAGGGACCCAGTACTTC. Amino acid sequence: CSVQGLAGVGTQYF.

This sequence joins TRBV5-1 and TRBJ1-5; D uncertain. This CDR3 is built from 17 residues. Germline CDR1 and CDR2: SGHRS and YFSETQ. V was pared by 2 bases and J by 2 bases, with 17 bases between. DNA for the CDR3: TGCGCCAGCAGCTTATCAGCGGGGTGGTTAGGCAATCAGCCCCAGCATTTT. Protein: CASSLSAGWLGNQPQHF.

This rearrangement joins TRBV7-7 to TRBJ2-2; D might be TRBD1 (5 bases). Germline V CDR1 and CDR2: SSHAT, FNYEAQ (reference sequence). This CDR3 has 14 residues. The DNA of the CDR3 is TGTGCTAGAGAGGCAGGGCGGAACACCGGGGAGCTGTTTTTT. As protein: CAREAGRNTGELFF. Variable domain in full (rest from reference TRBV7-7 and TRBJ2-2): GAGVSQSPRYKVTKRGQDVTLRCDPISSHATLYWYQQALGQGPEFLTYFNYEAQPDKSGLPSDRFSAERPEGSISTLTIQRTEQRDSAMYRCAREAGRNTGELFFGEGSRLTVL.

Details on this clonotype: Possible read error: a much larger clone is one base away. The J gene is TRBJ1-2, the V gene TRBV7-8; unclear D gene. The CDR3 contains 13 residues. CDR1 and CDR2 from the germline V gene are SGHVS and FQNEAQ. V shed 3 bases and J shed 4 bases, with 9 bases lying between them. CDR3 nucleotides: TGTGCCAGCAGCTTTGACGGCACCTATGGCTACACCTTC. Encoded protein: CASSFDGTYGYTF.

With respect to this clonotype: This may come from a read error, since a much larger clone is one base off. The chain recombines TRBV14 with TRBJ2-1, with D hard to call. CDR1 is SGHDN, CDR2 FVKESK, per germline. The CDR3 is 14 residues long. CDR3 in amino acids: CASSQLSRIGERFF. CDR3 in DNA: TGTGCCAGCAGCCAACTCTCTAGGATAGGAGAGCGGTTCTTC.

This clonotype was recorded many times. The chain employs TRBV19 and TRBJ2-2; tentatively, D is TRBD2 (5 bases). CDR3 size: 16 residues. CDR1 is LNHDA and CDR2 is SQIVND in the germline V gene (reference sequence). V was clipped by 4 bases and J by 4 bases, with 16 bases between them. CDR3 residues: CASSTRTQRGTGELFF. Here the CDR3 DNA reads TGTGCCAGTAGTACCCGGACTCAAAGAGGCACCGGGGAGCTGTTTTTT.

This clonotype has a count of ten or more. V is TRBV7-2 and J is TRBJ2-7, with 8 positions matching TRBD1. After removal of 4 bases from V and 1 base from J, the junction contained 9 bases not matched to a gene. The CDR3 loop spans 16 amino acids. Germline CDR1 and CDR2: SGHTA and FQGNSA. The CDR3 region has the DNA TGTGCCAGCAGCTCCCCTCGCGACAGGGGATCCTACGAGCAGTACTTC. Amino acids: CASSSPRDRGSYEQYF. The variable domain in full, completed from reference TRBV7-2 and TRBJ2-7, reads GAGVSQSPSNKVTEKGKDVELRCDPISGHTALYWYRQSLGQGLEFLIYFQGNSAPDKSGLPSDRFSAERTGGSVSTLTIQRTQQEDSAVYLCASSSPRDRGSYEQYFGPGTRLTVT.

This clonotype was seen repeatedly, ten times or more. The chain is built from TRBV6-6 and TRBJ1-2, with TRBD1 identical over 7 bases. The CDR3 spans 14 residues. Losses at the gene ends were 0 bases for V and 6 bases for J; bases not matched to a gene: 4. CDR1 is MNHNY, CDR2 SVGAGI, per germline (reference sequence). The CDR3 protein is CASSYSPRGNGYTF. CDR3 coding DNA: TGTGCCAGCAGTTACTCCCCCAGGGGGAATGGCTACACCTTC.

To note about this clonotype: A much larger clone differs by one base, so this may be a read error. The V and J genes are TRBV2 and TRBJ2-1; 14 bases match TRBD2. CDR1 is SNHLY, CDR2 FYNNEI, per germline. The CDR3 is 18 amino acids. In DNA, the CDR3 is TGTGCCAGCAGCGGTTCCACCGGGACTAGCGGGAGTTTTAATGAGCAGCTCTTC. Amino acid sequence: CASSGSTGTSGSFNEQLF.

This clonotype was found a few times. This CDR3 is CASSRPIGSTDTQYF. The CDR3 DNA sequence: TGTGCCAGCAGTCGCCCCATTGGGAGCACAGATACGCAGTATTTT. V gene TRBV6-5 combines with J gene TRBJ2-3, with D unclear. V was cut by 5 bases and J by 0 bases, with 12 bases left in between. Germline CDR1 reads MNHEY; CDR2 reads SVGAGI. The CDR3 is 15 residues long.

CDR3 coding DNA: TGCAGTGCTAAAGGACAGGGGGCGCCGGGACAGCCCCAGCATTTT. Protein product: CSAKGQGAPGQPQHF. The gene calls are TRBV20-1 and TRBJ1-5; 11 bases match TRBD1. The CDR3 sequence is 15 residues long. The germline V gene encodes CDR1 DFQATT and CDR2 SNEGSKA (reference sequence). V shed 4 bases, J shed 7 bases, and the junction held 9 bases outside the gene matches.

This clonotype was counted many times. The chain couples TRBV20-1 to TRBJ2-7; 8 positions match TRBD1. This CDR3 comprises 12 residues. Trimming removed 2 bases from V and 7 bases from J; junction bases left unmatched: 4. Germline loops: CDR1 DFQATT, CDR2 SNEGSKA (reference sequence). This CDR3 is CSARQGAREQYF. The DNA of the CDR3 is TGCAGTGCTAGACAGGGGGCGCGGGAGCAGTACTTC.

Note on this clonotype: A read error is possible here, since a much larger clone lies one base away. The CDR3 DNA reads TGTGCCAGCAGCATCAGTTCCTACGAGCAGTTCTTC. Residues: CASSISSYEQFF. This chain connects TRBV5-6 to TRBJ2-1, with D unresolved. The CDR3 is 12 residues long. The V end lost 4 bases, the J end lost 10 bases, and 12 bases lay between the germline ends. Germline-derived CDR1 and CDR2 are SGHDT and YYEEEE.